This TCR beta chain originates from a study of cytomegalovirus exposure and HLA in healthy donors. Study details: Out of around 360 genotyped donors, approximately 84% belonged to the Caucasian-associated ancestry cluster.

The PCR used 60 Vbeta and 13 Jbeta primers. The data were produced by immunoSEQ multiplex PCR, yet TCRdb's version contains in-frame clones alone and is incomplete. The profile shows around 110,000 clones, about 59% of them singletons. As to this clone: Its antigen is unknown.

Study conclusions and caveats: A later analysis linked a missense variant in DCLRE1C to the trimming of TCR beta V and J genes. Earlier findings revealed that most TCR beta V segments proved productive either about 87% or about 30% of the time.

The germline V and J ends were trimmed by 1 base and 9 bases, with 8 bases remaining between them. The germline V gene encodes CDR1 MGHRA and CDR2 YSYEKL. The length of the CDR3 is 12 residues. Material: PBMCs. This TCR was sampled from a woman in her 40s in good health and CMV-seropositive. The chain couples TRBV4-1 to TRBJ2-3; TRBD2 is a possible D gene (5 bases). In DNA, the CDR3 is TGCGCCAGCAGCCAAGCGACGGGAACGCAGTATTTT. Protein product: CASSQATGTQYF.